Listed below are T cell receptor beta chains from one sample, sequenced in a study of Graves' ophthalmopathy and Graves' hyperthyroidism. From the multiplex PCR reads, TCRdb called clonotypes with MiXCR, one entry per CDR3 protein. The table shows 200,000 to 300,000 distinct CDR3 sequences, with around 50% occurring only once. Material for sequencing was peripheral blood. All receptors derive from an adult man with Graves' ophthalmopathy. Both conserved end residues are part of each CDR3. A D gene is named only where the DNA matches it firmly. Some rows have no size entry. The others give once, few or many, or a class for an expanded clone.

abundance	d_gene	len	v_gene	j_gene	CDR3aa	CDR3nt
few	NA	14	TRBV20-1	TRBJ1-2	CSARTGAIDYGYTF	TGCAGTGCTAGGACGGGGGCTATCGACTATGGCTACACCTTC
many	NA	13	TRBV7-8	TRBJ2-6	CASSVSGANVLTF	TGTGCCAGCAGCGTCTCTGGGGCCAACGTCCTGACTTTC
NA	NA	15	TRBV14	TRBJ2-2	CASSSTGQNTGELFF	TGTGCCAGCAGCTCCACAGGGCAGAACACCGGGGAGCTGTTTTTT
NA	TRBD2	18	TRBV15	TRBJ2-5	CATSRVSGLTGGRETQYF	TGTGCCACCAGCAGAGTCAGTGGCCTTACGGGGGGGAGAGAGACCCAGTACTTC
NA	TRBD1	16	TRBV25-1	TRBJ2-2	CASSDNRGRYTGELFF	TGTGCCAGCAGTGATAACAGGGGGCGCTACACCGGGGAGCTGTTTTTT
few	TRBD1	14	TRBV29-1	TRBJ2-7	CSVGSRDRGYEQYF	TGCAGCGTCGGAAGCCGGGACAGGGGCTACGAGCAGTACTTC
few	TRBD1	16	TRBV25-1	TRBJ2-2	CASSLGTGGNTGELFF	TGTGCCAGCAGTCTCGGTACAGGGGGAAACACCGGGGAGCTGTTTTTT
NA	NA	15	TRBV9	TRBJ2-5	CASSVGSAGQETQYF	TGTGCCAGCAGCGTAGGCTCTGCAGGGCAAGAGACCCAGTACTTC
once	TRBD2	16	TRBV24-1	TRBJ2-2	CATSDLRGRYTGELFF	TGTGCCACCAGTGATTTGCGCGGGAGGTACACCGGGGAGCTGTTTTTT
few	TRBD1	14	TRBV10-3	TRBJ2-7	CAISDDRGAVEQYF	TGTGCCATCAGTGACGACAGGGGGGCCGTCGAGCAGTACTTC
NA	NA	15	TRBV10-3	TRBJ2-1	CAISETASSYNEQFF	TGTGCCATCAGTGAGACTGCGAGCTCCTACAATGAGCAGTTCTTC
few	NA	13	TRBV3-1	TRBJ2-5	CASSQDRGKTQYF	TGTGCCAGCAGCCAAGATCGGGGGAAGACCCAGTACTTC
NA	TRBD1	16	TRBV7-9	TRBJ1-2	CASSQDEGTGNYGYTF	TGTGCCAGCAGCCAAGATGAGGGGACAGGGAACTATGGCTACACCTTC
few	NA	16	TRBV12-3/TRBV12-4	TRBJ1-2	CASSLRYRGSNYGYTF	TGTGCCAGCAGTTTACGGTACCGGGGGTCTAACTATGGCTACACCTTC
few	NA	13	TRBV2	TRBJ2-7	CASREGESYEQYF	TGTGCCAGCAGAGAGGGGGAATCCTACGAGCAGTACTTC
NA	NA	12	TRBV5-6	TRBJ1-5	CASSLDNQPQHF	TGTGCCAGCAGCTTGGACAATCAGCCCCAGCATTTT
NA	NA	14	TRBV9	TRBJ2-4	CASSSGRAKNIQYF	TGTGCCAGCAGTTCCGGCAGGGCCAAAAACATTCAGTACTTC
once	TRBD1	16	TRBV3-1	TRBJ1-4	CASSPGQTQRNEKLFF	TGTGCCAGCAGCCCGGGACAGACGCAGAGGAATGAAAAACTGTTTTTT
NA	TRBD1	14	TRBV2	TRBJ1-5	CASSHRQGHQPQHF	TGTGCCAGCAGCCACAGACAGGGGCATCAGCCCCAGCATTTT
NA	NA	15	TRBV7-2	TRBJ1-1	CASSEPQGVNTEAFF	TGTGCCAGCAGCGAACCCCAGGGAGTGAACACTGAAGCTTTCTTT
NA	TRBD1	14	TRBV13	TRBJ1-6	CASSKDRGLSPLHF	TGTGCCAGCAGCAAGGACAGGGGGCTGTCACCCCTCCACTTT
few	NA	14	TRBV5-5	TRBJ2-5	CASSLGGTVETQYF	TGTGCCAGCAGCTTGGGCGGGACAGTGGAGACCCAGTACTTC
NA	NA	13	TRBV7-9	TRBJ2-2	CASSHLRTGELFF	TGTGCCAGCAGCCATTTAAGGACCGGGGAGCTGTTTTTT
many	NA	12	TRBV29-1	TRBJ2-7	CSVEDASYEQYF	TGCAGCGTTGAGGACGCTTCTTACGAGCAGTACTTC
few	TRBD1	16	TRBV4-1	TRBJ1-5	CASSHPDRGGNQPQHF	TGCGCCAGCAGCCATCCCGACAGGGGCGGCAATCAGCCCCAGCATTTT
few	NA	14	TRBV7-6	TRBJ2-5	CASSLGAEQETQYF	TGTGCCAGCAGCTTAGGGGCGGAACAAGAGACCCAGTACTTC
few	NA	15	TRBV24-1	TRBJ2-7	CATSDWAGSSYEQYF	TGTGCCACCAGTGATTGGGCTGGGAGCTCCTACGAGCAGTACTTC
few	NA	17	TRBV5-8	TRBJ2-7	CASSPSSSSVGAYEQYF	TGTGCCAGCAGCCCATCAAGCAGCTCGGTTGGCGCCTACGAGCAGTACTTC
NA	TRBD1	11	TRBV20-1	TRBJ2-7	CSVPGQAEQYF	TGCAGTGTCCCGGGACAGGCCGAGCAGTACTTC
few	TRBD1	17	TRBV7-9	TRBJ1-6	CASSPWTGAGIGSPLHF	TGTGCCAGCAGCCCTTGGACAGGGGCAGGCATAGGTTCACCCCTCCACTTT
NA	TRBD1	14	TRBV20-1	TRBJ1-3	CSARERTGGNTIYF	TGCAGTGCTAGAGAAAGGACAGGGGGAAACACCATATATTTT
NA	TRBD1	18	TRBV2	TRBJ2-7	CASSPSGTGPIFNCEQYF	TGTGCCAGCAGTCCTTCCGGGACAGGGCCTATTTTTAACTGCGAGCAGTACTTC
many	NA	15	TRBV15	TRBJ1-2	CATSRDWQDYYGYTF	TGTGCCACCAGCAGAGATTGGCAGGACTACTATGGCTACACCTTC
NA	NA	15	TRBV12-3/TRBV12-4	TRBJ1-5	CASSLEREPNQPQHF	TGTGCCAGCAGTTTAGAGAGGGAACCCAATCAGCCCCAGCATTTT
NA	NA	14	TRBV19	TRBJ1-1	CASSRRTANTEAFF	TGTGCCAGTAGTAGAAGGACGGCGAACACTGAAGCTTTCTTT
many	NA	15	TRBV25-1	TRBJ2-7	CASSVSLGGSYEQYF	TGTGCCAGCAGTGTCAGTCTAGGCGGTTCCTACGAGCAGTACTTC
few	NA	17	TRBV9	TRBJ1-6	CASSLATGSSYNSPLHF	TGCGCCAGCAGCTTGGCCACTGGGAGCTCCTATAATTCACCCCTCCACTTT
few	NA	12	TRBV14	TRBJ1-2	CASSQARVGYTF	TGTGCCAGCAGCCAAGCGAGGGTCGGCTACACCTTC
NA	NA	14	TRBV7-3	TRBJ2-7	CASSLEGLPYEQYF	TGTGCCAGCAGCCTAGAAGGGCTTCCCTACGAGCAGTACTTC
NA	NA	13	TRBV9	TRBJ1-5	CASSVSGNQPQHF	TGTGCCAGCAGCGTAAGTGGCAATCAGCCCCAGCATTTT
NA	NA	14	TRBV13	TRBJ2-7	CASSQRGGGNEQYF	TGTGCCAGCAGCCAAAGAGGGGGCGGGAACGAGCAGTACTTC
NA	NA	14	TRBV9	TRBJ1-1	CASSPGRLNTEAFF	TGTGCCAGCAGCCCTGGACGGTTGAACACTGAAGCTTTCTTT
NA	NA	14	TRBV4-1	TRBJ2-7	CASSHDPGSYEQYF	TGCGCCAGCAGCCATGATCCAGGATCTTACGAGCAGTACTTC
NA	TRBD1	12	TRBV7-2	TRBJ2-5	CASSAGTDTQYF	TGTGCCAGCAGCGCCGGGACAGATACGCAGTACTTC
NA	NA	16	TRBV5-1	TRBJ1-2	CASRPNPTGFREGYTF	TGCGCCAGCAGACCGAACCCTACAGGGTTTCGAGAGGGCTACACCTTC
NA	NA	15	TRBV6-6	TRBJ1-1	CASSPSVGGPGEAFF	TGTGCCAGCAGCCCTTCGGTCGGGGGGCCGGGTGAAGCTTTCTTT
NA	TRBD2	15	TRBV11-2	TRBJ2-5	CASSLGPVRGETQYF	TGTGCCAGCAGCTTAGGGCCCGTGCGGGGGGAGACCCAGTACTTC
few	TRBD2	16	TRBV20-1	TRBJ2-7	CSASGLAGGPGYEQYF	TGCAGTGCCTCGGGACTAGCGGGAGGGCCGGGGTACGAGCAGTACTTC
NA	TRBD1	15	TRBV6-5	TRBJ2-7	CASTPDGQGKAEQYF	TGTGCCAGCACTCCAGATGGACAGGGAAAGGCCGAGCAGTACTTC